The T cell receptor (beta chain) described here comes from a study of blood T cell repertoires in COVID-19. On the study more broadly: Whether acute or convalescent, the COVID-19 samples came from the United States, Italy and Spain. T cells, B-cell-depleted T cells, or PBMCs supplied cDNA or gDNA.

In the study's own analysis: By means of reference gene primer amplification, nucleated cell counts were estimated. Assay: immunoSEQ multiplex PCR; the TCRdb copy retains only in-frame clones and omits some. Clone size and the V and J calls come from that table; the DNA yielded D and trimming. Of about 110,000 clones listed, around 80% were seen once; the top ten hold around 4.2%. The TCR originated in a human donor in a cohort sampled during active or convalescent COVID-19. The sequenced material came from peripheral blood.

The CDR3 DNA reads TGTGCCAGCAGCTTGGTCGGGGAAGACCAGGCCCACGAGCAGTACTTC. Its protein is CASSLVGEDQAHEQYF. This chain links TRBV5-4 with TRBJ2-7; tentative D call: TRBD2 (5 bases). CDR3 length equals 16 residues. Germline CDR1 and CDR2: SGHNT and YYREEE (reference sequence). The ends were cut back, 0 bases at V and 5 bases at J, with 18 bases in the middle.